This is a list of T cell receptor beta chains from one sample in a study of blood T cell repertoires in COVID-19. Assay used: immunoSEQ multiplex PCR; TCRdb lists only in-frame clones, some missing. The table shows over 350,000 clones, with approximately 88% occurring only once. Sequenced sample: PBMCs or T cells enriched from blood (not recorded which). The receptors originated from a woman in her thirties with acute COVID-19. Both conserved end residues are part of each CDR3. Fields, in order: V gene, clone size, J gene, CDR3 protein. Clone size is shown for a subset of rows, as once, few, many or a class of expanded clone.

V gene: TRBV15; clone size: .; J gene: TRBJ1-1; CDR3 protein: CATSRSRQGSTEAFF
V gene: TRBV5-5; clone size: .; J gene: TRBJ1-2; CDR3 protein: CASSLGGTGEMSGYTF
V gene: TRBV6-4; clone size: many; J gene: TRBJ2-3; CDR3 protein: CASSDSTGGPTDTQYF
V gene: TRBV9; clone size: .; J gene: TRBJ1-2; CDR3 protein: CASSGRGPYGYTF
V gene: TRBV7-6; clone size: .; J gene: TRBJ2-1; CDR3 protein: CASSLSSGGAPYNEQFF
V gene: TRBV4-1; clone size: .; J gene: TRBJ2-2; CDR3 protein: CASSWIAGGAGELFF
V gene: TRBV7-2; clone size: .; J gene: TRBJ1-6; CDR3 protein: CASSIRQLRNSPLHF
V gene: TRBV19; clone size: few; J gene: TRBJ1-2; CDR3 protein: CASSYSYGYTF
V gene: TRBV7-3; clone size: .; J gene: TRBJ1-1; CDR3 protein: CASSSLTGGTEAFF
V gene: TRBV6-5; clone size: .; J gene: TRBJ2-7; CDR3 protein: CASTPGSGIYEQYF
V gene: TRBV19; clone size: .; J gene: TRBJ2-1; CDR3 protein: CASSKTGWSEQFF
V gene: TRBV15; clone size: .; J gene: TRBJ2-7; CDR3 protein: CATSGQGRTGTHEQYF
V gene: TRBV29-1; clone size: .; J gene: TRBJ2-1; CDR3 protein: CSVELSEQFF
V gene: TRBV29-1; clone size: .; J gene: TRBJ2-1; CDR3 protein: CSVEIAGGSYNEQFF
V gene: TRBV18; clone size: .; J gene: TRBJ2-1; CDR3 protein: CASSPPSSSYNEQFF
V gene: TRBV5-4; clone size: .; J gene: TRBJ2-5; CDR3 protein: CASSYRDIQETQYF
V gene: TRBV5-8; clone size: .; J gene: TRBJ2-2; CDR3 protein: CASSKQNRANTGELFF
V gene: TRBV4-1; clone size: .; J gene: TRBJ2-1; CDR3 protein: CASSYTTSGDLTNEQFF
V gene: TRBV18; clone size: .; J gene: TRBJ2-1; CDR3 protein: CASSPPSRVWEQFF
V gene: TRBV5-1; clone size: .; J gene: TRBJ2-1; CDR3 protein: CASSDGVGGGYNEQFF
V gene: TRBV2; clone size: .; J gene: TRBJ1-3; CDR3 protein: CASSGTRDTIYF
V gene: TRBV25-1; clone size: .; J gene: TRBJ1-4; CDR3 protein: CATLGRGNEKLFF
V gene: TRBV6-5; clone size: once; J gene: TRBJ2-7; CDR3 protein: CASTSDWEQYF
V gene: TRBV7-6; clone size: .; J gene: TRBJ2-2; CDR3 protein: CASSLGQNWGLDTGELFF
V gene: TRBV11-1; clone size: few; J gene: TRBJ2-1; CDR3 protein: CASSLAAGGYNEQFF
V gene: TRBV10-2; clone size: once; J gene: TRBJ1-5; CDR3 protein: CASRQNNQPQHF
V gene: TRBV30; clone size: .; J gene: TRBJ1-4; CDR3 protein: CAWSGQGGEKLFF
V gene: TRBV3-1/TRBV3-2; clone size: .; J gene: TRBJ1-2; CDR3 protein: CASSQLQKAYGYTF
V gene: TRBV5-6; clone size: .; J gene: TRBJ1-4; CDR3 protein: CASSLRGWANEKLFF
V gene: TRBV5-1; clone size: .; J gene: TRBJ2-3; CDR3 protein: CASSFGVAGGTDTQYF
V gene: TRBV15; clone size: .; J gene: TRBJ2-1; CDR3 protein: CATRGTGDEQFF
V gene: TRBV6-2/TRBV6-3; clone size: .; J gene: TRBJ2-2; CDR3 protein: CASSYRPGLAGRAAGELFF
V gene: TRBV5-1; clone size: .; J gene: TRBJ2-1; CDR3 protein: CASSSTGNEQFF
V gene: TRBV7-3; clone size: .; J gene: TRBJ2-1; CDR3 protein: CASSPRTSFSTRNEQFF
V gene: TRBV15; clone size: .; J gene: TRBJ1-2; CDR3 protein: CATSRDREVYGYTF
V gene: TRBV29-1; clone size: .; J gene: TRBJ2-7; CDR3 protein: CSVADRPSSYEQYF
V gene: TRBV7-9; clone size: .; J gene: TRBJ1-2; CDR3 protein: CASSLIQDFGYTF
V gene: TRBV7-6; clone size: .; J gene: TRBJ2-7; CDR3 protein: CASSPWGQNEQYF
V gene: TRBV28; clone size: .; J gene: TRBJ1-6; CDR3 protein: CASSGDISSYNSPLHF
V gene: TRBV11-3; clone size: .; J gene: TRBJ2-5; CDR3 protein: CASSSLRGETQYF
V gene: TRBV5-1; clone size: .; J gene: TRBJ2-7; CDR3 protein: CASSLEIAGGNEQYF
V gene: TRBV9; clone size: .; J gene: TRBJ1-2; CDR3 protein: CASSVNRERPDYGYTF
V gene: TRBV7-2; clone size: .; J gene: TRBJ1-4; CDR3 protein: CASSYSGQGGNEKLFF
V gene: TRBV6-5; clone size: .; J gene: TRBJ1-2; CDR3 protein: CASSYRARFSGYGYTF
V gene: TRBV29-1; clone size: .; J gene: TRBJ1-5; CDR3 protein: CSVATYGRGNNQPQHF
V gene: TRBV6-2/TRBV6-3; clone size: .; J gene: TRBJ1-1; CDR3 protein: CASSYAGLGASEAFF
V gene: TRBV5-1; clone size: .; J gene: TRBJ2-5; CDR3 protein: CASSLMLQGGETQYF
V gene: TRBV6-5; clone size: .; J gene: TRBJ2-1; CDR3 protein: CASSLSSYNEQFF
V gene: TRBV7-2; clone size: .; J gene: TRBJ2-1; CDR3 protein: CASLRGIGNNEQFF
V gene: TRBV7-2; clone size: .; J gene: TRBJ2-5; CDR3 protein: CASSPFTSGGNPSRETQYF
V gene: TRBV24-1; clone size: few; J gene: TRBJ2-3; CDR3 protein: CATSDLTVTDTQYF
V gene: TRBV7-3; clone size: .; J gene: TRBJ1-6; CDR3 protein: CASSLGAYNSPLHF
V gene: TRBV4-1; clone size: .; J gene: TRBJ1-5; CDR3 protein: CASSQAHSPSLVPQHF
V gene: TRBV10-2; clone size: .; J gene: TRBJ2-2; CDR3 protein: CASSDPVPGELFF
V gene: TRBV18; clone size: .; J gene: TRBJ1-6; CDR3 protein: CASSPWASNNSPLHF
V gene: TRBV4-1; clone size: .; J gene: TRBJ2-7; CDR3 protein: CASSQEDGDSPYYEQYF
V gene: TRBV3-1/TRBV3-2; clone size: few; J gene: TRBJ1-6; CDR3 protein: CASSQDGGEDSPLHF
V gene: TRBV3-1/TRBV3-2; clone size: .; J gene: TRBJ1-2; CDR3 protein: CASTTGQGIREVYTF